The sequence of this T cell receptor beta chain was determined in a study of technical replicates of blood from a few donors. CDR1 and CDR2 from the germline V gene are PRHDT and FYEKMQ (reference sequence). Unmatched junction bases numbered 11, after V lost 4 bases and J lost 5 bases. The CDR3 has 15 amino acids. Here immunoSEQ multiplex PCR was the method, and the copy in TCRdb shows in-frame clones only, minus some. The data show 79,000 or so clones, around 96% seen once. Sequenced sample: T cells isolated from PBMCs. The receptor comes from a human donor in good health. The chain recombines TRBV13 with TRBJ2-7; 7 bases agree with TRBD2. The CDR3 region has the DNA TGTGCCAGCAGCTCCGCGGAGGGAGGGTCGGACGAGCAGTACTTC. Its translation: CASSSAEGGSDEQYF.